This T cell receptor (beta chain) originates from a study of T-cell memory formation after mild COVID-19. Broader study findings: CM and EM subsets held most contracting CD4+ clones; EMRA held CD8+ ones.

Germline CDR1 DFQATT, CDR2 SNEGSKA (reference sequence). Germline trimming cut 5 bases from V and 7 bases from J; bases unmatched to any gene: 8. This CDR3 is 13 amino acids long. TCRdb analysed the 5' RACE reads with MiXCR anew, one entry per CDR3 protein. The sample shows about 210,000 distinct CDR3 sequences, 27% of them seen only once. This clonotype turned up a few times. Its antigen is not identified. Sequencing used PBMCs or a T cell subset sorted from them (not recorded which). This clonotype originated in an adult woman who had mild COVID-19 (a few samples of this study predate the infection). Cell type and time point are not known. This chain links TRBV20-1 with TRBJ1-1; 9 nucleotides match TRBD1. CDR3 coding DNA: TGCAGTGCTCCAAGGACAGGGGAACTTGAAGCTTTCTTT. Translating gives CSAPRTGELEAFF.